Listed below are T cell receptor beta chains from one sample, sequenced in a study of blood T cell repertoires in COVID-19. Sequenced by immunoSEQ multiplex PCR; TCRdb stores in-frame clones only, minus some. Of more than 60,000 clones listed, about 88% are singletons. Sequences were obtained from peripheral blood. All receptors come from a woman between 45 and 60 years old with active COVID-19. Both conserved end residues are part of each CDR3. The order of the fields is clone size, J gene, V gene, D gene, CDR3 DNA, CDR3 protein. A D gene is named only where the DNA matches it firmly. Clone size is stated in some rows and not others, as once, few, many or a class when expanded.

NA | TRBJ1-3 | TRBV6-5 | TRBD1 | TGTGCCACGACCGACAGGGCTGGAAACACCATATATTTT | CATTDRAGNTIYF
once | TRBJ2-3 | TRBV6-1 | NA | TGTGCCAGCAGTGAAAGGAGCCACACAGATACGCAGTATTTT | CASSERSHTDTQYF
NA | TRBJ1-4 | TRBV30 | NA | TGTGCCTGGAGTGGAGGCTTAGGACACCTTAATGAAAAACTGTTTTTT | CAWSGGLGHLNEKLFF
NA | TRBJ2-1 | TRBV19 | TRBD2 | TGTGCCAGTAGTATAGTGGGGCTAGCGGGAGTCTACAATGAGCAGTTCTTC | CASSIVGLAGVYNEQFF
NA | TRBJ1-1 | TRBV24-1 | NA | TGTGCCACCAGGGACAGTGAGACTGAAGCTTTCTTT | CATRDSETEAFF
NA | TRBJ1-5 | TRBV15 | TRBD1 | TGTGCCACCAGGGCGGACAGGGGCGGCCAGCCCCAGCATTTT | CATRADRGGQPQHF
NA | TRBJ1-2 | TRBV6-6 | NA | TGTGCCAGCAGTTACTCGGGGGGGTCCTATGGCTACACCTTC | CASSYSGGSYGYTF
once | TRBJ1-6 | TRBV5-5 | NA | TGTGCCAGCAGCTCTAATCTCGGGTATTCACCCCTCCACTTT | CASSSNLGYSPLHF
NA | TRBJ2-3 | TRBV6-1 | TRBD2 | TGTGCCAGCAGTGAGGTAACTAGCGGTGCCACAGATACGCAGTATTTT | CASSEVTSGATDTQYF
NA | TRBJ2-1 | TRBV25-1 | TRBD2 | TGTGCCAGCAGTGAGGGACTAACCCTCTACAATGAGCAGTTCTTC | CASSEGLTLYNEQFF
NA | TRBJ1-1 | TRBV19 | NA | TGTGCCAGTAGTATTTCAGGGGCCGGGGGGGCTGAAGCTTTCTTT | CASSISGAGGAEAFF
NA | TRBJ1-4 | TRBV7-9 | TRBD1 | TGTGCCAGCAGACGACAGGGTACGTTGGAAAAACTGTTTTTT | CASRRQGTLEKLFF
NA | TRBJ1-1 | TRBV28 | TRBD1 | TGTGCCAGCAGTTTATTCCAGGGGGACACTGAAGCTTTCTTT | CASSLFQGDTEAFF
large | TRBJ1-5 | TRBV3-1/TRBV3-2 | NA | TGTGCCAGCAGCCAAGGGGGGCAGGGCCTTCAGCCCCAGCATTTT | CASSQGGQGLQPQHF
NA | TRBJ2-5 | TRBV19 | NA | TGTGCCAGTAGTACTAGGACATTAGAGACCCAGTACTTC | CASSTRTLETQYF
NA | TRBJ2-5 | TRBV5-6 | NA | TGTGCCAGCAGCTTGCCGCAGGGAGAGACCCAGTACTTC | CASSLPQGETQYF
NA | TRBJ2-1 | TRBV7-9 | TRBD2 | TGTGCCAGCACCGAAGGGACTACCGTGTTTAATGAGCAGTTCTTC | CASTEGTTVFNEQFF
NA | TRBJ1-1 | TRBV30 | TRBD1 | TGTGCCTGGACGGCAGACAGGGCGAACACTGAAGCTTTCTTT | CAWTADRANTEAFF
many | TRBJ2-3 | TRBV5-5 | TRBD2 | TGTGCCAGCAGCTTGCTAGCGGGAGTGCCAGATACGCAGTATTTT | CASSLLAGVPDTQYF
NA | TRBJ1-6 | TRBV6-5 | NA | TGTGCCAGCAGTTACTCGTCAGGGACTAGGAATTCACCCCTCCACTTT | CASSYSSGTRNSPLHF
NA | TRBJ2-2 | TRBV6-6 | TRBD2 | TGTGCCAGCAGTCAAAAACCCAGACTAGCGGGTACGAGGAAGGGAATGGGGAGCACCGGGGAGCTGTTTTTT | CASSQKPRLAGTRKGMGSTGELFF
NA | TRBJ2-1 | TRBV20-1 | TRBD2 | TGCAGTGCCAGTCCCGGGACTAGTAGCGCCTACAATGAGCAGTTCTTC | CSASPGTSSAYNEQFF
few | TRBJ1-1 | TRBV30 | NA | TGTGCCAGGACAGAGGGTCGGAAGAACACTGAAGCTTTCTTT | CARTEGRKNTEAFF
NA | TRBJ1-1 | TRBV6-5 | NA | TGTGCCAGCAGTTATCGGGGTCTAGGGAACACTGAAGCTTTCTTT | CASSYRGLGNTEAFF
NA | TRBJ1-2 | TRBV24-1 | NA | TGTGCCACCAGTGATTCGGGAATATATGGCTACACCTTC | CATSDSGIYGYTF
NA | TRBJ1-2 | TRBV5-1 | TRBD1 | TGCGCCAGCAGCTTTGAACAGGGGGCTTATGGCTACACCTTC | CASSFEQGAYGYTF
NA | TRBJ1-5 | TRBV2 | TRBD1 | TGTGCCAGCACCGCCTCGGCAGGGGGCTATCAGCCCCAGCATTTT | CASTASAGGYQPQHF
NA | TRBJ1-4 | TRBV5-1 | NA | TGCGCCAGCAGCGGCGACGCGGGGGAAAAACTGTTTTTT | CASSGDAGEKLFF
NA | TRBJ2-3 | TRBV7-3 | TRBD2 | TGTGCCAGCAGCTTATTGGCTAGCGGCGCTAGCACAGATACGCAGTATTTT | CASSLLASGASTDTQYF
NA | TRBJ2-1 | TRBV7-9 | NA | TGTGCCAGCAGCACCTCACTAGCCCCGGGAAACAATGAGCAGTTCTTC | CASSTSLAPGNNEQFF
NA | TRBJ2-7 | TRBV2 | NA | TGTGCCAGCAGTGACCGGGGGGCGGAACCCTACGAGCAGTACTTC | CASSDRGAEPYEQYF
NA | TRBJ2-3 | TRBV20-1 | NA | TGCAGTGCTACGGCCTCGGGTACGCAGTATTTT | CSATASGTQYF
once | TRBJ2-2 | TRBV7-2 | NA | TGTGCCAGCAGCTCCAGGGTAGGGATAAGAACCGGGGAGCTGTTTTTT | CASSSRVGIRTGELFF
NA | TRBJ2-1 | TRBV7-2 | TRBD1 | TGTGCCAGCAGCTTAACGGCAGGGGGCAATGAGCAGTTCTTC | CASSLTAGGNEQFF
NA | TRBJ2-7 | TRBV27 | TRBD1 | TGTGCCAGCAGTCAGGGGGCGTACGAGCAGTACTTC | CASSQGAYEQYF
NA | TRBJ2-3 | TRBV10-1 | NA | TGCGCCAGCAGTGAGTTAATAGGAGCAGATACGCAGTATTTT | CASSELIGADTQYF
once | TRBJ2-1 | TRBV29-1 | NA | TGCAGCGCCACCCTTCTAGAAGGCAAGCAGTTCTTC | CSATLLEGKQFF
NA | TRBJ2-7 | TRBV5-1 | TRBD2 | TGCGCCAGCAGCGCGGGGGGATCTAATATAGCCCACGAGCAGTACTTC | CASSAGGSNIAHEQYF
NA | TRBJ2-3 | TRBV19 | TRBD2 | TGTGCCAGTAGTAAAAGGACTAGCGGGAGGAAAGGGGATACGCAGTATTTT | CASSKRTSGRKGDTQYF
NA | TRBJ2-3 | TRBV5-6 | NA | TGTGCCAGCAGCTTGTTTGGCGGGGACCAGGGCCCACATGATACGCAGTATTTT | CASSLFGGDQGPHDTQYF
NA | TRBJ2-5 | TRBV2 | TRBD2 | TGTGCCAGCAGGGAGACTAGCGGGAGGAGAGAGACCCAGTACTTC | CASRETSGRRETQYF
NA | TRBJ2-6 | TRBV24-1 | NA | TGTGCCACCAGTGATTTCGGGCGGGGAGGGGCCAACGTCCTGACTTTC | CATSDFGRGGANVLTF
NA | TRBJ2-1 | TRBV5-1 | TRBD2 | TGCGCCAGCAGTTCCGGGACTAGCGGAACTTACAATGAGCAGTTCTTC | CASSSGTSGTYNEQFF
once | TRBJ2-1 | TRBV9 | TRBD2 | TGTGCCAGCAGCGTTCTAGCGGGAGCTGAGCAGTTCTTC | CASSVLAGAEQFF
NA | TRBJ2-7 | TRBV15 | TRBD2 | TGTGCCACCAGCGGCGGGACTAGCGCCGAGCAGTACTTC | CATSGGTSAEQYF
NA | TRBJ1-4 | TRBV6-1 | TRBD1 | TGTGCCAGCAGTGAATTCTGGGACAGGGGGCAGGAATTGTTTTTT | CASSEFWDRGQELFF
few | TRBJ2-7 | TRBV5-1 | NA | TGCGCCAGCAGCTTGTCGTCGGGACACTGGGGCGACGAGCAGTACTTC | CASSLSSGHWGDEQYF
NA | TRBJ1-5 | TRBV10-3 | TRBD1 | TGTGCCATCAGCGGAGGACAGGGGGCGTTTCAGCCCCAGCATTTT | CAISGGQGAFQPQHF
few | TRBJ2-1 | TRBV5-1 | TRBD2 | TGCGCCAGCAGCTTGGTTCTAGCGGGAGACAATGAGCAGTTCTTC | CASSLVLAGDNEQFF
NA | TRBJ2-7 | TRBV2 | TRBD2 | TGTGCCAGCAGTCTGGCGGGGGTGACCTACGAGCAGTACTTC | CASSLAGVTYEQYF
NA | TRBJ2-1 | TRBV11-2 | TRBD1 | TGTGCCAGCAGTTCTTTCCGGGACAGGGGGACAAATGAGCAGTTCTTC | CASSSFRDRGTNEQFF
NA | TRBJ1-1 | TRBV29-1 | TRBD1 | TGCAGCGTTGGACAGGGGAACACTGAAGCTTTCTTT | CSVGQGNTEAFF
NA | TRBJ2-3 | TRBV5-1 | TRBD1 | TGCGCCAGCAGCCACGACAGGGCAGATACGCAGTATTTT | CASSHDRADTQYF
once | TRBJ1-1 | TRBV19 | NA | TGTGCCAGTAGTATGTTGGGCAGGGCGGTGGTTGAAGCTTTCTTT | CASSMLGRAVVEAFF
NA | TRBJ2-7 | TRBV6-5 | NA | TGTGCCAGCGGTAAAACTTCTAGCATCTACGAGCAGTACTTC | CASGKTSSIYEQYF
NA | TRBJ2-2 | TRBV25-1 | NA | TGTGCCAACCCTGAAAGGGGTTGGACCGGGGAGCTGTTTTTT | CANPERGWTGELFF
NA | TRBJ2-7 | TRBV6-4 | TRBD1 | TGTGCCAGCAGTGAGACAGGGGTAGACGAGCAGTACTTC | CASSETGVDEQYF
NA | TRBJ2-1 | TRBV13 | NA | TGTGCCAGCAGCCCCTGGGGCGACAATGAGCAGTTCTTC | CASSPWGDNEQFF
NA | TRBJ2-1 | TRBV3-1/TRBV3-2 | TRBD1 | TGTGCCAGCAGCCCAACGACAGGGGACGATGAGCAGTTCTTC | CASSPTTGDDEQFF
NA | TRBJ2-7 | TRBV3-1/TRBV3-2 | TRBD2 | TGTGCCAGCAGCCACGCGACTAGCGGGTCATCTAGGGGGTACGAGCAGTACTTC | CASSHATSGSSRGYEQYF